This T cell receptor (beta chain) was sequenced for a study of T cell repertoires and HLA-DP antigens. With respect to this clone: What it binds is unknown.

V lost 2 bases and J 1 base, leaving 5 bases between the germline ends. The germline gives CDR1 MNHEY, CDR2 SVGAGI. The CDR3 runs 13 residues. Assay used: immunoSEQ multiplex PCR; TCRdb lists only in-frame clones, some missing. The repertoire includes 90,000 to 130,000 clones, 90% to 95% of them detected once, and roughly 0.3% sits in the top ten. The receptor was isolated from a woman aged 18-30 years in good health and CMV-seronegative. The gene calls are TRBV6-5 and TRBJ1-1; no clear D. The sequenced sample was CD4+ T cells from PBMCs. CDR3 sequence (DNA): TGTGCCAGCAGTTACCAAGCGAACACTGAAGCTTTCTTT. Translated: CASSYQANTEAFF.